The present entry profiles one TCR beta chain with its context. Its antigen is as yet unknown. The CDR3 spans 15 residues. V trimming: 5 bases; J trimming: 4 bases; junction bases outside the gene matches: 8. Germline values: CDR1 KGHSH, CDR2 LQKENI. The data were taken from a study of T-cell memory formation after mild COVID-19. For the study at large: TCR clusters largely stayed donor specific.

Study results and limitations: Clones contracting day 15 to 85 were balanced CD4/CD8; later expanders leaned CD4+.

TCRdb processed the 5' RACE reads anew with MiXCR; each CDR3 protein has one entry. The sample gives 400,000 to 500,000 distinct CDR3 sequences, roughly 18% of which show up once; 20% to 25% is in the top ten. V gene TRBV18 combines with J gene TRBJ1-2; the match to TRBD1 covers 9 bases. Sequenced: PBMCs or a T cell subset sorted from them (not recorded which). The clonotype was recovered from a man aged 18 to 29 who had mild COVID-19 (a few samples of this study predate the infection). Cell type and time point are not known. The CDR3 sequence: CASSGTGTGTYGYTF. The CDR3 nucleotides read TGTGCCAGCTCAGGAACCGGGACAGGGACCTATGGCTACACCTTC.